This TCR beta chain is drawn from a study of T-cell reconstitution after alpha-beta-depleted transplantation in children. In this sample, this clonotype turned up many times. CDR1 and CDR2 (germline): LGHDT, YNNKEL (reference sequence). The CDR3 runs to 19 residues. The ends lost 4 bases at V and 2 bases at J; junction bases unmatched: 14. Unique molecular identifiers were incorporated into the prepared TCRbeta library. TCRdb ran MiXCR on the PCR reads and lists one entry per CDR3 protein. The sample contains a few hundred thousand distinct CDR3 sequences, approximately 9.9% of which appear only once.

This receptor was obtained from a human donor who donated a stem cell graft to a child with SCID. Source: PBMCs from the stem cell graft donor, taken from the stem cell graft. This rearrangement joins TRBV3-1 to TRBJ2-2; 9 positions agree with TRBD1. CDR3 residues: CASSPGQGLNGGNTGELFF. The CDR3 DNA reads TGTGCCAGCAGCCCCGGACAGGGGCTTAATGGGGGAAACACCGGGGAGCTGTTTTTT.